These 25 T cell receptor beta chains share one sample of origin, sequenced in a study of T-cell reconstitution after alpha-beta-depleted transplantation in children. During its preparation, the TCRbeta library received unique molecular identifiers. TCRdb called the PCR reads again in MiXCR, with one record for every CDR3 protein. This table holds some 310,000 distinct CDR3 sequences, around 25% found once. The starting material was PBMCs, mostly from graft donor cells, obtained 180 days after TCRalphabeta/CD19-depleted stem cell transplant. The receptor set was obtained from a male patient aged 10-17 years who had a stem cell transplant for acute lymphoblastic leukemia, so the T cells may come from the graft donor.

This clonotype has a count of ten or more. This chain uses TRBV12-3 or TRBV12-4 with TRBJ2-5; possible D gene TRBD1, 6 bases. The CDR3 contains 14 residues. Deletions cut 3 bases from V and 2 bases from J, with 10 bases between. The CDR3 reads CASSLTGQQETQYF. The CDR3 DNA reads as TGTGCCAGCAGTTTGACCGGACAGCAAGAGACCCAGTACTTC.

This chain connects TRBV10-3 to TRBJ2-3, with TRBD2 matching 8 bases. Trimming at V came to 4 bases and at J to 4 bases, leaving 7 bases not matched to a gene. The CDR3 length is 15 residues. CDR1 is ENHRY, CDR2 SYGVKD, per germline. The CDR3 spells CAISGAGVSADTQYF. The CDR3 nucleotides are TGTGCCATCAGTGGAGCGGGAGTATCGGCAGATACGCAGTATTTT.

The chain combines TRBV12-3 or TRBV12-4 with TRBJ2-5, with 9 nucleotides matching TRBD1. J lost 7 bases, V lost 5 bases, and 11 bases had no gene match. This CDR3 has 15 amino acids. This CDR3 is CASSPPGQGRLTQYF. Here the CDR3 DNA reads TGTGCCAGCAGTCCTCCGGGACAGGGAAGGTTGACCCAGTACTTC.

V usage is TRBV29-1 and J usage is TRBJ2-7; D might be TRBD2 (6 bases). Trimming left V 6 bases short and J 1 base short, with 16 bases between. CDR3 length: 14 residues. Germline V CDR1 and CDR2: SQVTM, ANQGSEA. Here the CDR3 DNA reads TGCAGCGTCGTCAAAGGCGGGATTTCCTACGAGCAGTACTTC. Amino acid sequence: CSVVKGGISYEQYF.

This clonotype was seen a few times. The V and J genes are TRBV2 and TRBJ2-7; 7 bases map to TRBD1. The ends lost 7 bases at V and 6 bases at J; junction bases unmatched: 21. The CDR3 totals 17 residues. Germline lookup yields CDR1 SNHLY and CDR2 FYNNEI. CDR3 loop: CASIGIDRVRGWTEQYF. CDR3 bases: TGTGCCAGCATAGGGATTGACAGGGTAAGGGGCTGGACCGAGCAGTACTTC. Full variable domain (remainder filled in from reference TRBV2 and TRBJ2-7): EPEVTQTPSHQVTQMGQEVILRCVPISNHLYFYWYRQILGQKVEFLVSFYNNEISEKSEIFDDQFSVERPDGSNFTLKIRSTKLEDSAMYFCASIGIDRVRGWTEQYFGPGTRLTVT.

This clonotype was detected a few times. The CDR3 protein is CASLGSGLAGDNTQYF. Written as DNA, the CDR3 is TGTGCCAGCTTGGGGTCGGGACTAGCGGGAGATAACACGCAGTATTTT. The rearrangement uses TRBV12-3 or TRBV12-4 and TRBJ2-3; 14 positions match TRBD2. Trimming at V came to 8 bases and at J to 9 bases, leaving 13 bases not matched to a gene. This CDR3 is built from 16 residues.

This clonotype was counted a few times. The rearrangement uses TRBV11-1 and TRBJ2-2, with 7 bases identical to TRBD2. Germline-derived CDR1 and CDR2 are SGHAT and FQDESV (reference sequence). This CDR3 spans 18 amino acids. V was clipped by 3 bases and J by 0 bases; unmatched bases: 10. CDR3 DNA sequence: TGTGCCAGCAGCTTTTTGAAATTGCTAGCGGCGAACACCGGGGAGCTGTTTTTT. It yields the protein CASSFLKLLAANTGELFF.

Of note for this clonotype: One junction end disagrees with the germline gene, perhaps due to a read error. The gene calls are TRBV20-1 and TRBJ1-2, with TRBD1 matching over 8 bases. Per the germline V gene, CDR1 is DFQATT and CDR2 is SNEGSKA (reference sequence). The CDR3 sequence is 11 residues long. The CDR3 DNA follows: TGCAGTGCAGACAGGACAGGGCCCCTTCCATTC. Translated: CSADRTGPLPF.

Here the CDR3 DNA reads TGCAGTGCCCTGACCCTTCCAACCGCCCAGTACTTC. This codes for CSALTLPTAQYF. The chain joins TRBV20-1 to TRBJ2-5; D ambiguous. Trimming removed 6 bases from V and 9 bases from J, with 17 bases in between. There are 12 residues in the CDR3. The germline gives CDR1 DFQATT, CDR2 SNEGSKA (reference sequence).

The sample holds a few counts of this clonotype. The chain joins TRBV5-1 to TRBJ2-2; D gene unclear. CDR3 size: 13 residues. The germline V gene has CDR1 SGHRS and CDR2 YFSETQ. Between the trimmed V and J ends, which lost 0 bases and 8 bases, there was a span of 8 bases. The CDR3 region has the DNA TGCGCCAGCAGCTTGGGGAGCGAAGGGGAGCTGTTTTTT. Residues: CASSLGSEGELFF.

This clonotype was found a few times. The chain is built from TRBV27 and TRBJ1-2, with unresolved D. Trimming removed 5 bases at V and 8 bases at J, with 15 bases between. This CDR3 has 13 amino acids. Germline V CDR1 and CDR2: MNHEY, SMNVEV (reference sequence). The CDR3 bases are TGTGCCAGCAGTCCGACGAGCGCCGGGGGCTACACCTTC. This translates into CASSPTSAGGYTF.

The V gene is TRBV4-1, the J gene TRBJ2-5; a weak D match, TRBD2 (6 bases). The CDR3 is made up of 14 amino acids. Trimming left V 0 bases short and J 3 bases short, with 8 bases between. Germline V gives CDR1 MGHRA, CDR2 YSYEKL. The CDR3 loop reads CASSQDSGEETQYF. CDR3 sequence (DNA): TGCGCCAGCAGCCAAGATTCGGGGGAAGAGACCCAGTACTTC.

This clonotype was detected a few times. The chain combines TRBV10-3 with TRBJ2-2; 7 bases fit TRBD1. The germline V gene encodes CDR1 ENHRY and CDR2 SYGVKD. The CDR3 runs to 18 residues. V lost 4 bases, J lost 1 base, and 12 bases stayed unmatched. The CDR3: CAISGRDSAALNTGELFF. CDR3 bases: TGTGCCATCAGTGGCCGGGACAGCGCTGCCCTGAACACCGGGGAGCTGTTTTTT.

The V and J genes are TRBV12-3 or TRBV12-4 and TRBJ2-7; the D gene could be TRBD1 or TRBD2 (5 bases each). This CDR3 has 14 amino acids. V gave up 1 base and J gave up 2 bases, with 9 bases separating them. CDR3 bases: TGTGCCAGCAGTTTAGTGGGGACCCCCTACGAGCAGTACTTC. Its translation is CASSLVGTPYEQYF.

The sample holds a few counts of this clonotype. The rearrangement uses TRBV9 and TRBJ1-1; D perhaps matches TRBD1 (6 bases). This CDR3 is 15 amino acids long. Germline V lookup: CDR1 SGDLS, CDR2 YYNGEE. Trimming cost V 0 bases and J 4 bases, with 13 bases left between them. Here the CDR3 reads CASSVGGGGTTEAFF. The CDR3 DNA reads TGTGCCAGCAGCGTAGGGGGAGGGGGGACCACTGAAGCTTTCTTT.

This clonotype has at least ten counts. The V gene is TRBV5-1, the J gene TRBJ1-1; no reliable D call. The CDR3 is made up of 12 amino acids. Trimming pared 3 bases from V and 5 bases from J, leaving 8 bases between. In germline, CDR1 is SGHRS, CDR2 YFSETQ. DNA of the CDR3: TGCGCCAGCAGCTGGGGTGAGACTGAAGCTTTCTTT. Translation gives CASSWGETEAFF.

There are many counts of this clonotype. This sequence joins TRBV29-1 and TRBJ1-1; the D gene is possibly TRBD1 (5 bases). In germline, CDR1 is SQVTM, CDR2 ANQGSEA. Trimming took 5 bases from V and 6 from J, leaving 19 bases between them. This CDR3 is 14 amino acids long. CDR3 nucleotides: TGCAGCGTTATATCAGGGCCCATGATCGCTGAAGCTTTCTTT. This gives the protein CSVISGPMIAEAFF.

In its sample, this clonotype was seen many times. The junction and the germline gene differ at one end; a read error may be behind it. This CDR3 is CSARGAHF. CDR3 bases: TGCAGTGCTAGAGGGGCGCACTTC. The chain is built from TRBV20-1 and TRBJ2-7; unclear D gene. CDR1 DFQATT and CDR2 SNEGSKA come from the germline V gene (reference sequence). CDR3 length: 8 residues.

This clonotype showed up just a few times. The chain employs TRBV20-1 and TRBJ1-3; D not resolved. Trimming left V 1 base short and J 2 bases short, with 15 bases between. Germline-derived CDR1 and CDR2 are DFQATT and SNEGSKA (reference sequence). This CDR3 comprises 16 residues. CDR3 nucleotide sequence: TGCAGTGCTAGAGCGCTGGGCTCCGTCACTGGAAACACCATATATTTT. This gives the protein CSARALGSVTGNTIYF.

This clonotype was observed once. The chain uses TRBV9 and TRBJ1-1; perhaps TRBD1 as D (5 bases). Deletions cut 0 bases from V and 5 bases from J, with 14 bases between. Germline lookup yields CDR1 SGDLS and CDR2 YYNGEE. The CDR3 runs to 15 residues. CDR3 DNA: TGTGCCAGCAGCGTAGCTTCGGTGGGGGGGACTGAAGCTTTCTTT. This gives the protein CASSVASVGGTEAFF.

The V call is TRBV27, the J call TRBJ2-7; 9 bases are a match to TRBD1. Losses at the gene ends were 3 bases for V and 3 bases for J; bases not matched to a gene: 6. This CDR3 is built from 15 residues. From germline, CDR1 is MNHEY and CDR2 SMNVEV (reference sequence). For the CDR3, the DNA is TGTGCCAGCAGTTTCTTCGGGACAGGGATCTACGAGCAGTACTTC. Encoded protein: CASSFFGTGIYEQYF.

A few counts support this clonotype. The rearrangement joins TRBV5-6 to TRBJ1-1, with D possibly being TRBD1 (6 bases). The V gene lost 4 bases and the J gene lost 3 bases, with 13 bases spanning the gap. Germline assignment: CDR1 SGHDT and CDR2 YYEEEE. The CDR3 runs to 14 residues. CDR3 residues: CASSPGVADTEAFF. CDR3 coding DNA: TGTGCCAGCAGCCCAGGGGTGGCGGACACTGAAGCTTTCTTT. Full variable domain (remainder filled in from reference TRBV5-6 and TRBJ1-1): DAGVTQSPTHLIKTRGQQVTLRCSPKSGHDTVSWYQQALGQGPQFIFQYYEEEERQRGNFPDRFSGHQFPNYSSELNVNALLLGDSALYLCASSPGVADTEAFFGQGTRLTVV.

A few counts support this clonotype. V usage is TRBV7-9 and J usage is TRBJ2-7; D is perhaps TRBD1 (7 bases). V gave up 7 bases and J gave up 3 bases, with 19 bases separating them. The germline gives CDR1 SEHNR, CDR2 FQNEAQ (reference sequence). CDR3 size: 15 residues. The CDR3 protein is CASTTTGTPVYEQYF. The CDR3 nucleotides read TGTGCCAGCACCACGACAGGGACTCCTGTCTACGAGCAGTACTTC.

The chain joins TRBV29-1 to TRBJ2-3; D is ambiguous. This CDR3 is built from 17 residues. Trimming stripped 4 bases from V and 4 bases from J, with 24 bases between. Germline V gene lookup returns CDR1 SQVTM and CDR2 ANQGSEA. As DNA, the CDR3 is TGCAGCGTTGTTGGGTTCCCCCCAAGGATCCCCTCAGATACGCAGTATTTT. Translating gives CSVVGFPPRIPSDTQYF.

The gene calls are TRBV14 and TRBJ2-3; TRBD2 agrees at 14 bases. Trimming removed 1 base from V and 2 bases from J; junction bases left unmatched: 2. The CDR3 spans 17 residues. In germline, CDR1 is SGHDN, CDR2 FVKESK. This chain's CDR3 is CASSQGGLAGVTDTQYF. The CDR3 region has the DNA TGTGCCAGCAGCCAAGGGGGACTAGCGGGAGTCACAGATACGCAGTATTTT. Complete variable domain (other parts from reference TRBV14 and TRBJ2-3): EAGVTQFPSHSVIEKGQTVTLRCDPISGHDNLYWYRRVMGKEIKFLLHFVKESKQDESGMPNNRFLAERTGGTYSTLKVQPAELEDSGVYFCASSQGGLAGVTDTQYFGPGTRLTVL.